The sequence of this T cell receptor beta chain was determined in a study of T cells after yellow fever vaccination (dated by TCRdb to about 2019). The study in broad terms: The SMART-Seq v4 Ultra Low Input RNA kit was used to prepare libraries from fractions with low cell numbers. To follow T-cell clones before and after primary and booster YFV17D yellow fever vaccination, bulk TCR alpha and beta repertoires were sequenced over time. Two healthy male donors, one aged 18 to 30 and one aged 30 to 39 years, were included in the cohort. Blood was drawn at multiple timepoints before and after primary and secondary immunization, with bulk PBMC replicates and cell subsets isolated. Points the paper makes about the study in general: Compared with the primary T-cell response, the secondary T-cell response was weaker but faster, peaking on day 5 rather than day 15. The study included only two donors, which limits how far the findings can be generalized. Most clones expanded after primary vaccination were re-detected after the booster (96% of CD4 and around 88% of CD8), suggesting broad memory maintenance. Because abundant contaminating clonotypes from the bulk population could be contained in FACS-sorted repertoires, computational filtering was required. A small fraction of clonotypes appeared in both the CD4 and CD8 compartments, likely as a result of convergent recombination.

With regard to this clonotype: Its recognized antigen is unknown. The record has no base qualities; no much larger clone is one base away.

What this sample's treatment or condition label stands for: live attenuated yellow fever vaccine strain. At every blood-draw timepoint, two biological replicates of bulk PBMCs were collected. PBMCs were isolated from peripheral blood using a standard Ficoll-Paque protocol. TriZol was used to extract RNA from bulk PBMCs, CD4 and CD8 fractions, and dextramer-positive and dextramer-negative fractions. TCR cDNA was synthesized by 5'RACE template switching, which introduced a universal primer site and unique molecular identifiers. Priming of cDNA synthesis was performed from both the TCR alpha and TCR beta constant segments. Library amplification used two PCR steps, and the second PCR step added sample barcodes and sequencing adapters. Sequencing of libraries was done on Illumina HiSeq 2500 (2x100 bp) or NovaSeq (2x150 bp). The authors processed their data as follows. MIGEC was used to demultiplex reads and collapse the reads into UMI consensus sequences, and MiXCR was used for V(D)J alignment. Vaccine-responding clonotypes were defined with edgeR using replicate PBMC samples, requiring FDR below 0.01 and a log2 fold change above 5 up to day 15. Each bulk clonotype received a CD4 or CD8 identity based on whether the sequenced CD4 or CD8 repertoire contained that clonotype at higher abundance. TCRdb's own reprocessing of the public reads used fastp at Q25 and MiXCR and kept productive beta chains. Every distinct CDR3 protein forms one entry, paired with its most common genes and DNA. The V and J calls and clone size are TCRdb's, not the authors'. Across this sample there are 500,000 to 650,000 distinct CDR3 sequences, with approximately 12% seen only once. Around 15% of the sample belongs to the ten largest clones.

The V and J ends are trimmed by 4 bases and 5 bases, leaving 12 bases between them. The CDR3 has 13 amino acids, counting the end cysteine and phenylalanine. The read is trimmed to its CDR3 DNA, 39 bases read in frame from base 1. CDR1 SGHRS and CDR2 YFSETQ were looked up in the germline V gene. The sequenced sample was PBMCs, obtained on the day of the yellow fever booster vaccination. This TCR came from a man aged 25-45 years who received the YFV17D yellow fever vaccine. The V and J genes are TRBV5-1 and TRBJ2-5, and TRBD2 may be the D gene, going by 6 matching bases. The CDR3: CASSTDYWETQYF. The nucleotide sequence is TGCGCCAGCAGCACGGACTACTGGGAGACCCAGTACTTC.